This T cell receptor beta chain comes out of a study of T cells in Graves' hyperthyroidism and ophthalmopathy. The investigators amplified TCR beta CDR3 regions from RNA transcripts. The TCR CDR3 first-round RT-PCR relied on the HTBI primer set. TCRdb re-analysed the multiplex PCR reads in MiXCR, keeping a single row per CDR3 protein. Of under 400,000 distinct CDR3 sequences detected, over 15% appear once; the ten largest clones hold 33%. V was clipped by 0 bases and J by 9 bases, with 9 bases between them. This CDR3 region has 13 residues. Germline V lookup: CDR1 SGHTA, CDR2 FQGTGA. This clonotype was recorded a few times.

The genes are TRBV7-3 and TRBJ2-1; D not resolved. The receptor was derived from a man aged 25-40 years with Graves' hyperthyroidism. Sequencing was performed on blood. The CDR3 loop is CASSLTSSGEQFF. The CDR3 bases are TGTGCCAGCAGCTTAACGTCATCGGGTGAGCAGTTCTTC.